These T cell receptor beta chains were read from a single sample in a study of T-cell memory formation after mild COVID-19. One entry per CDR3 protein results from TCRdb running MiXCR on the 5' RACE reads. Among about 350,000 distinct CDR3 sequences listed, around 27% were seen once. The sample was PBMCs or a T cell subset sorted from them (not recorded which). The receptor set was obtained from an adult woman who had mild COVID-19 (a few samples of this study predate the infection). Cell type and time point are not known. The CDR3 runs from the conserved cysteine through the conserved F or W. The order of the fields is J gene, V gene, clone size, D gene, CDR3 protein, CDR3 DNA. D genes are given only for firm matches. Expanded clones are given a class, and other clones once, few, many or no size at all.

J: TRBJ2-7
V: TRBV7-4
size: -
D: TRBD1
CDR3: CAKVHRGIRYEQYF
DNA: TGTGCCAAGGTGCACAGGGGTATCCGCTACGAGCAGTACTTC

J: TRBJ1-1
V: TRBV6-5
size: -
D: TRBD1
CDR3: CASSYAGGLEAFF
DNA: TGTGCCAGCAGTTATGCAGGGGGTCTTGAAGCTTTCTTT

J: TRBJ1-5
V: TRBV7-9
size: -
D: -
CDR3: CASSDTRYNQPQHF
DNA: TGTGCCAGCAGCGATACACGCTACAATCAGCCCCAGCATTTT

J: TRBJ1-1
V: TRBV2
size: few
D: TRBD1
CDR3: CASGTGGVTEAFF
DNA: TGTGCCAGCGGAACAGGGGGGGTCACTGAAGCTTTCTTT

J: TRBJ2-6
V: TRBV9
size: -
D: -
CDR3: CASSAGHSSGANVLTF
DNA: TGTGCCAGCAGCGCGGGACACAGCTCTGGGGCCAACGTCCTGACTTTC

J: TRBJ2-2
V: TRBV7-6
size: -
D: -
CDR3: CASSLIFPRGAGELFF
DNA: TGTGCCAGCAGCTTAATCTTTCCCAGGGGAGCCGGGGAGCTGTTTTTT

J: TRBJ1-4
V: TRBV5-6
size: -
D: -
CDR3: CASSLVGNPNNEKLFF
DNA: TGTGCCAGCAGCTTGGTAGGGAATCCAAATAATGAAAAACTGTTTTTT

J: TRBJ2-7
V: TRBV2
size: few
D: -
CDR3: CASRAPFGTYEQYF
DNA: TGTGCCAGCAGGGCCCCCTTCGGGACCTACGAGCAGTACTTC

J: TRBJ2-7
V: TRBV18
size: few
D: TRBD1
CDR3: CASSPPTGNGYEQYF
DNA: TGTGCCAGCTCACCACCGACAGGGAACGGCTACGAGCAGTACTTC

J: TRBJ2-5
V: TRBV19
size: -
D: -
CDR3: CASSIGSGYQETQYF
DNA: TGTGCCAGTAGTATCGGTAGCGGATACCAAGAGACCCAGTACTTC

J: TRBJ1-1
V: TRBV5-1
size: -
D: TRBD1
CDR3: CDSSLGDRWVNTEAFF
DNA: TGCGACAGCAGCTTGGGGGACAGGTGGGTGAACACTGAAGCTTTCTTT

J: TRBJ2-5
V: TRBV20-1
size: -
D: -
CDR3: CSARNLRDTHETQYF
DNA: TGCAGTGCTAGAAACCTCCGGGACACACACGAGACCCAGTACTTC

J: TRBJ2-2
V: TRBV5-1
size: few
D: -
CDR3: CASSLTQGTTGELFF
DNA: TGCGCCAGCAGCTTAACACAGGGTACCACCGGGGAGCTGTTTTTT

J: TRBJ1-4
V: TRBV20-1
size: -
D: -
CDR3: CSAEGWNEKLFF
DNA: TGCAGTGCGGAGGGGTGGAATGAAAAACTGTTTTTT

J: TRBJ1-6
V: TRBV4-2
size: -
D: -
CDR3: CASSQDKGTPLHF
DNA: TGTGCCAGCAGCCAAGATAAGGGAACACCCCTCCACTTT

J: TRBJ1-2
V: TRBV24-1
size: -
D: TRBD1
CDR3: CAQPRDSNYGYTF
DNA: TGTGCTCAGCCGCGGGACAGTAACTATGGCTACACCTTC

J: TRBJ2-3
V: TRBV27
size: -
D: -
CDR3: CASSSWIGGTDTQYF
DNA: TGTGCCAGCAGTTCTTGGATAGGGGGCACAGATACGCAGTATTTT

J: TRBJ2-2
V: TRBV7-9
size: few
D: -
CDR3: CASSSSGRTGELFF
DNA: TGTGCCAGCAGCTCCAGTGGGCGCACCGGGGAGCTGTTTTTT

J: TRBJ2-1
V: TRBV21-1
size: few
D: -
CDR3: CASIIAGIKNEQFF
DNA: TGTGCCAGCATCATAGCGGGAATTAAAAATGAGCAGTTCTTC

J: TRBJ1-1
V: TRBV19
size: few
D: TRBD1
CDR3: CASLPGQGNTEAFF
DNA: TGTGCCAGTCTGCCGGGACAGGGAAACACTGAAGCTTTCTTT

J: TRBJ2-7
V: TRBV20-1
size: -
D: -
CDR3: CSARDHRATYEQYF
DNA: TGCAGTGCTAGAGATCATAGGGCGACCTACGAGCAGTACTTC

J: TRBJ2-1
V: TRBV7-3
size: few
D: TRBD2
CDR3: CASRPSGPYRDNEQFF
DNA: TGTGCCAGCAGGCCTAGCGGACCTTACCGGGACAATGAGCAGTTCTTC

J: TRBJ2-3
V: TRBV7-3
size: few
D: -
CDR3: CASSLIAGSSSTDTQYF
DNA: TGTGCCAGCAGCTTAATCGCAGGCAGCTCTAGCACAGATACGCAGTATTTT

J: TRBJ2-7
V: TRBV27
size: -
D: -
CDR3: CASRTGGHLHYEQYF
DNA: TGTGCCAGCAGAACGGGGGGCCACCTCCACTACGAGCAGTACTTC

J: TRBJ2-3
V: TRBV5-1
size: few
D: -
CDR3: CASSSAGTDITDTQYF
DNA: TGCGCCAGCAGCTCCGCCGGGACGGATATCACAGATACGCAGTATTTT

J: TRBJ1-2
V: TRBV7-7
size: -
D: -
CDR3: CASSPPPGDNYGYTF
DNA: TGTGCCAGCAGCCCACCGCCAGGGGATAACTATGGCTACACCTTC

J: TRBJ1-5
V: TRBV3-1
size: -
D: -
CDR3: CASSQGGAGNQPQHF
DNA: TGTGCCAGCAGCCAGGGCGGGGCCGGCAATCAGCCCCAGCATTTT

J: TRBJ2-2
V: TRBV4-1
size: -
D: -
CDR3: CASSPRPGVTGELFF
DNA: TGCGCCAGCAGCCCTAGACCAGGGGTCACCGGGGAGCTGTTTTTT

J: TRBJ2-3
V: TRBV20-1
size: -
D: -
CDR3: CSAGLLSTDTQYF
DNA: TGCAGTGCCGGACTCCTTAGCACAGATACGCAGTATTTT

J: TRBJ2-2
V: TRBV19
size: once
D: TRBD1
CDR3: CASSKGQGRTGELFF
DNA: TGTGCCAGTAGTAAGGGACAGGGCCGCACCGGGGAGCTGTTTTTT

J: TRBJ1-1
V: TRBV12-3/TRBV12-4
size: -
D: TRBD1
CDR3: CASSSYGTRDRVVSFF
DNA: TGTGCCAGCAGTTCTTACGGGACCAGGGACAGGGTAGTATCTTTCTTT

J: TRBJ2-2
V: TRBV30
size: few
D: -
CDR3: CAWSVLDTGELFF
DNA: TGTGCCTGGAGTGTACTTGACACCGGGGAGCTGTTTTTT

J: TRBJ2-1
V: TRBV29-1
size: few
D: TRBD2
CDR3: CSVERSGRLYNEQFF
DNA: TGCAGCGTTGAGCGTAGCGGGAGATTATACAATGAGCAGTTCTTC

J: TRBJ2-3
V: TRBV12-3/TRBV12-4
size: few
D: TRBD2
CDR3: CASRGGPAGDTQYF
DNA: TGTGCCAGCAGGGGAGGGCCCGCCGGAGATACGCAGTATTTT

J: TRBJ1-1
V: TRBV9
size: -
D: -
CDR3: CASSTQGLGEAFF
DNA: TGTGCCAGCAGCACCCAGGGATTGGGTGAAGCTTTCTTT

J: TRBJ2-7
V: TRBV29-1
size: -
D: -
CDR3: CSVVWGGTELWFEQYF
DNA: TGCAGCGTTGTTTGGGGGGGGACAGAGCTTTGGTTCGAGCAGTACTTC

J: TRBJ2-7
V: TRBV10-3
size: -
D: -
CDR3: CAISGKGTYEQYF
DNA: TGTGCCATCAGTGGGAAGGGGACCTACGAGCAGTACTTC

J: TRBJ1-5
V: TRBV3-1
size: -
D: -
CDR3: CASSQGEGGSYQPQHF
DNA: TGTGCCAGCAGCCAAGGCGAAGGAGGATCCTACCAGCCCCAGCATTTT

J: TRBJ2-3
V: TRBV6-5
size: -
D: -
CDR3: CASSPRAGRTDTQYF
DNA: TGTGCCAGCAGCCCGAGAGCAGGGAGGACAGATACGCAGTATTTT

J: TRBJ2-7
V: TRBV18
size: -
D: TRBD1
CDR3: CASSTSGTGSYEQYF
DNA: TGTGCCAGCTCGACTTCCGGGACAGGCTCCTACGAGCAGTACTTC

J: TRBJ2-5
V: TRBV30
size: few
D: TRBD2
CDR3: CAWSRTRGETQYF
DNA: TGTGCCTGGAGTCGGACTAGGGGAGAGACCCAGTACTTC

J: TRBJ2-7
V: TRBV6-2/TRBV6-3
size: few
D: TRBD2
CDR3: CATRGLADYEQYF
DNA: TGTGCTACCAGGGGACTAGCGGACTACGAGCAGTACTTC

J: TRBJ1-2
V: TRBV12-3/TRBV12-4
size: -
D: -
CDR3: CASSANVGQLSGYTF
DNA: TGTGCCAGCAGCGCCAATGTTGGACAGCTTAGTGGCTACACCTTC

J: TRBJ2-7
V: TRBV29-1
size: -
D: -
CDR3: CSVESGFSYEQYF
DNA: TGCAGCGTTGAGTCAGGGTTCTCCTACGAGCAGTACTTC

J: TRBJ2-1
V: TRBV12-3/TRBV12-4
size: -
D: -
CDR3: CASRGDQGGQFF
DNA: TGTGCCAGCAGGGGGGATCAGGGAGGGCAGTTCTTC

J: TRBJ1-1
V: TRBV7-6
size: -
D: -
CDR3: CASSQDNTEAFF
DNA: TGTGCCAGCAGCCAGGACAACACTGAAGCTTTCTTT

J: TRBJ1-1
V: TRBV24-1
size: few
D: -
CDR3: CATSDLGGEAFF
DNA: TGTGCCACCAGCGATTTGGGCGGAGAAGCTTTCTTT

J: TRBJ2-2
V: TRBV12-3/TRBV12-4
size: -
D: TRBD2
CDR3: CATLGGEVRELFF
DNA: TGTGCCACCCTTGGGGGGGAAGTAAGGGAGCTGTTTTTT

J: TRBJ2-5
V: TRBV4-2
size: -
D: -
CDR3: CASSPRDAETQYF
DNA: TGTGCCAGCAGCCCAAGGGACGCGGAGACCCAGTACTTC

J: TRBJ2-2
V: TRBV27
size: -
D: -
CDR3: CASSGGEAGELFF
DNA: TGTGCCAGCAGTGGGGGCGAGGCCGGGGAGCTGTTTTTT

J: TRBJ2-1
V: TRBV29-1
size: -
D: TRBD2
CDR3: CSVEKGSGRKQFF
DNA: TGCAGCGTTGAAAAAGGCAGCGGGAGGAAGCAGTTCTTC